Here is one T cell receptor beta chain with its context. The assay was immunoSEQ multiplex PCR, and TCRdb's table has in-frame clones only and misses some. The table has about 110,000 clones, 82% seen once; the top ten hold approximately 5%. This record comes from a study of T cell responses to AZD1222 COVID-19 vaccine. The sequence was collected from an adult in good health. The sample consisted of peripheral blood, taken on day 0 of AZD1222 vaccination.

CDR3 DNA: TGTGCCAGCAGCCCCAGGGGGGGGAGGGTCAGGAACACTGAAGCTTTCTTT. Protein product: CASSPRGGRVRNTEAFF. This chain links TRBV4-2 with TRBJ1-1; TRBD1 aligns across 7 bases. Germline V gene lookup returns CDR1 LGHNA and CDR2 YNFKEQ. The trim removed 4 bases at V and 1 base at J, leaving 12 bases unmatched. The CDR3 contains 17 residues.